This TCR beta chain was identified in a study of blood T cell repertoires in COVID-19. Study-level information: Material from acute and convalescent COVID-19 was sourced from the United States, Italy and Spain. PBMCs, B-cell-depleted T cells, or T cells were the source of the cDNA or gDNA that made up the material.

Germline trimming cut 7 bases from V and 4 bases from J; bases unmatched to any gene: 9. CDR1 and CDR2 (germline): SGHTA, FQGNSA. CDR3 length equals 15 residues. As processed by the authors: Reference gene primer amplification gave estimated nucleated cell counts. Sequencing was performed with immunoSEQ multiplex PCR; in TCRdb, only in-frame clones are kept and a portion is missing. The V and J calls and clone size come from that table; D and trimming were worked out from the DNA. The repertoire includes tens of thousands of clones, around 87% of them detected once, and 44% sits in the top ten. Sequenced material: peripheral blood. This TCR was recovered from a human donor in a cohort sampled during active COVID-19. This chain connects TRBV7-2 to TRBJ2-1; 8 bases align to TRBD1. The CDR3 protein is CASNQGAGVYNEQFF. The DNA of the CDR3 is TGTGCCAGCAACCAGGGGGCAGGGGTTTACAATGAGCAGTTCTTC.